The rows below give T cell receptor beta chains drawn from one sample of a study of PD-L1 blockade in urothelial cancer. This table comes from immunoSEQ multiplex PCR, and its TCRdb copy is limited to in-frame clones, with some not included. The table records tens of thousands of clones, more than 75% of them present only once. Sequenced material: PBMCs, taken around atezolizumab (anti-PD-L1) treatment. All receptors come from a man aged 50-60 years with urothelial cancer. The CDR3 runs from the conserved cysteine through the conserved F or W. A D gene is named only where the DNA matches it firmly. Only part of the rows carry a size: once, few, many, or a class if the clone is expanded.

>TRBD2|TRBJ2-7|TRBV28|NA
CASIREGHSYEQYF
TGTGCCAGCATCCGGGAGGGACACTCCTACGAGCAGTACTTC
>NA|TRBJ2-3|TRBV6-4|NA
CASKNLGASTDTQYF
TGTGCCAGCAAGAACCTAGGCGCAAGCACAGATACGCAGTATTTT
>TRBD1|TRBJ2-7|TRBV29-1|NA
CSVKAGTGTYEQYF
TGCAGCGTGAAGGCCGGGACAGGGACCTACGAGCAGTACTTC
>NA|TRBJ1-4|TRBV6-4|NA
CASSEGRNEKLFF
TGTGCCAGCAGTGAAGGGAGAAATGAAAAACTGTTTTTT
>TRBD1|TRBJ2-1|TRBV16|few
CASSQRTGPNNEQFF
TGTGCCAGCAGCCAGCGGACAGGTCCGAACAATGAGCAGTTCTTC
>NA|TRBJ2-3|TRBV30|NA
CAWGGYGDTQYF
TGTGCCTGGGGGGGGTATGGAGATACGCAGTATTTT
>NA|TRBJ2-7|TRBV27|NA
CASSLYQGYEQYF
TGTGCCAGCAGTTTATACCAGGGCTACGAGCAGTACTTC
>TRBD2|TRBJ2-3|TRBV5-1|NA
CASSFSGKSTDTQYF
TGCGCCAGCAGCTTTAGCGGGAAAAGCACAGATACGCAGTATTTT
>NA|TRBJ1-1|TRBV19|NA
CASSIDRASEAFF
TGTGCCAGTAGTATAGACAGGGCCTCTGAAGCTTTCTTT
>NA|TRBJ1-4|TRBV10-3|NA
CAISEGGDEKLFF
TGTGCCATCAGTGAAGGGGGGGATGAAAAACTGTTTTTT
>NA|TRBJ2-7|TRBV29-1|NA
CSVRATYEQYF
TGCAGCGTGAGGGCCACCTACGAGCAGTACTTC
>NA|TRBJ2-3|TRBV13|once
CASSPGDTSTDTQYF
TGTGCCAGCAGCCCAGGGGATACTAGCACAGATACGCAGTATTTT
>TRBD1|TRBJ2-4|TRBV11-2|NA
CASSIDREWGKNIQYF
TGTGCCAGCAGCATAGACAGGGAATGGGGCAAAAACATTCAGTACTTC
>NA|TRBJ2-2|TRBV7-9|NA
CASSLALNQLNTGELFF
TGTGCCAGCAGCTTAGCGCTTAATCAGTTGAACACCGGGGAGCTGTTTTTT
>TRBD1|TRBJ2-7|TRBV7-2|NA
CASSTGTAQYF
TGTGCCAGCAGCACCGGGACAGCTCAGTACTTC